One and the same sample provided the 30 T cell receptor beta chains below, sequenced in a study of blood T cell repertoires in COVID-19. The table came from immunoSEQ multiplex PCR; TCRdb's copy has only in-frame clones and leaves some out. The sample contains about 50,000 clones, over 70% of which appear only once. The sample consisted of peripheral blood. Receptor source: a woman older than 75 with acute or convalescent COVID-19.

The rearrangement joins TRBV5-1 to TRBJ2-3; 9 nucleotides line up with TRBD1. Germline CDR1 reads SGHRS; CDR2 reads YFSETQ. The CDR3 spans 17 residues. V gave up 0 bases and J gave up 6 bases; unmatched junction bases: 11. The CDR3 loop is CASSLGRGTGFDDTQYF. The CDR3 nucleotides are TGCGCCAGCAGCTTGGGACGGGGGACAGGGTTTGACGATACGCAGTATTTT. Together with reference TRBV5-1 and TRBJ2-3, the CDR3 gives the full variable domain: KAGVTQTPRYLIKTRGQQVTLSCSPISGHRSVSWYQQTPGQGLQFLFEYFSETQRNKGNFPGRFSGRQFSNSRSEMNVSTLELGDSALYLCASSLGRGTGFDDTQYFGPGTRLTVL.

This clone was detected a few times. The chain links TRBV5-4 to TRBJ2-7; 10 nucleotides match TRBD1. The V segment lost 5 bases and the J segment 6 bases; nucleotides outside the gene matches: 5. The CDR3 consists of 13 residues. Germline assignment: CDR1 SGHNT and CDR2 YYREEE (reference sequence). In nucleotides, the CDR3 is TGTGCCAGCAGGGGGACAGGGGATCTCGAGCAGTACTTC. Amino acid sequence: CASRGTGDLEQYF.

This chain uses TRBV19 with TRBJ1-5; 7 bases are a match to TRBD1. J was trimmed by 2 bases and V by 4 bases; bases with no gene match: 5. Germline V gene sequence: CDR1 LNHDA, CDR2 SQIVND (reference sequence). CDR3 length: 15 residues. Here the CDR3 DNA reads TGTGCCAGTAGTACCCTTACAGGGGGCAATCAGCCCCAGCATTTT. This translates into CASSTLTGGNQPQHF.

This chain links TRBV20-1 with TRBJ2-7, with a weak D call TRBD1 (5 bases). This CDR3 is 11 amino acids long. The V gene's germline CDR1 is DFQATT and CDR2 SNEGSKA (reference sequence). The germline V and J ends were trimmed by 5 bases and 2 bases, with 7 bases remaining between them. For the CDR3, the DNA is TGCAGTGCTCGGACAACCTACGAGCAGTACTTC. Protein: CSARTTYEQYF.

CDR3 loop: CASSQETQGRDTQYF. DNA of the CDR3: TGTGCCAGCAGCCAAGAAACTCAGGGGAGAGATACGCAGTATTTT. The V gene is TRBV3-1 (or the pseudogene TRBV3-2), the J gene TRBJ2-3, with D possibly being TRBD1 (6 bases). Germline lookup yields CDR1 LGHDT and CDR2 YNNKEL (reference sequence). This CDR3 contains 15 residues. V lost 0 bases, J lost 5 bases, and 12 bases lay in between.

The rearrangement joins TRBV11-2 to TRBJ1-1; D not resolved. V dropped 4 bases and J dropped 1 base, with 13 bases sitting between them. The CDR3 runs 15 residues. Germline lookup yields CDR1 SGHAT and CDR2 FQNNGV. DNA of the CDR3: TGTGCCAGCAGCTCCCTTCGGGGAGAGAACACTGAAGCTTTCTTT. Translated, it gives CASSSLRGENTEAFF.

The V call is TRBV6-5, the J call TRBJ2-5; 7 bases map to TRBD2. CDR3 length: 15 residues. Trimming at V came to 5 bases and at J to 3 bases, leaving 9 bases not matched to a gene. The germline V gene encodes CDR1 MNHEY and CDR2 SVGAGI. The CDR3 here is CASSRAGLSKETQYF. CDR3 DNA sequence: TGTGCCAGCAGTCGAGCGGGACTTTCAAAAGAGACCCAGTACTTC.

V is TRBV15 and J is TRBJ2-1, with 7 bases fitting TRBD2. The CDR3 runs to 16 residues. Germline values: CDR1 LNHNV, CDR2 YYDKDF (reference sequence). Trimming cost V 6 bases and J 3 bases; bases outside gene matches: 11. The CDR3 DNA follows: TGTGCCACCAGTACCAGCGGGGCACTCGTCTACAATGAGCAGTTCTTC. Its translation is CATSTSGALVYNEQFF.

This chain joins TRBV6-1 and TRBJ1-2, with D uncertain. The V gene's germline CDR1 is MNHNS and CDR2 SASEGT. Between the trimmed V and J ends, which lost 2 bases and 8 bases, there was a span of 9 bases. The CDR3 runs 12 residues. The CDR3 DNA is TGTGCCAGCAGTGAAAGAAGGGAGGGCTACACCTTC. Translated: CASSERREGYTF.

This chain joins TRBV6-5 and TRBJ1-1, with 8 bases aligning to TRBD1. Germline V gives CDR1 MNHEY, CDR2 SVGAGI. V gave up 6 bases and J gave up 4 bases; unmatched junction bases: 7. The CDR3 contains 14 residues. CDR3 loop: CASSLPGGGTEAFF. CDR3 DNA sequence: TGTGCCAGCAGCCTACCAGGGGGCGGCACTGAAGCTTTCTTT.

The genes are TRBV6-5 and TRBJ1-2, with D perhaps matching TRBD1 (5 bases). Per the germline V gene, CDR1 is MNHEY and CDR2 is SVGAGI. The length of the CDR3 is 13 residues. V lost 2 bases to trimming and J lost 1 base, with 5 bases between them. Here the CDR3 DNA reads TGTGCCAGCAGTTACGACAGTAACTATGGCTACACCTTC. Protein: CASSYDSNYGYTF.

This clone was counted a few times. The chain carries TRBV5-1 and TRBJ1-6; 11 bases line up with TRBD1. This CDR3 has 14 amino acids. V lost 4 bases, J lost 9 bases, and 3 bases stayed unmatched. Germline V gene sequence: CDR1 SGHRS, CDR2 YFSETQ. The CDR3 sequence: CASSKGQGVSPLHF. CDR3 DNA sequence: TGCGCCAGCAGCAAGGGACAGGGGGTTTCACCCCTCCACTTT.

The genes are TRBV18 and TRBJ1-1, with D uncertain. The V and J ends lost 4 bases and 11 bases respectively, with 17 bases between them. CDR1 is KGHSH and CDR2 is LQKENI in the germline V gene. This CDR3 has 13 residues. CDR3 amino acids: CASSRLGEDDAFF. The CDR3 DNA reads as TGTGCCAGCTCACGTCTCGGGGAGGATGACGCTTTCTTT.

The chain carries TRBV5-1 and TRBJ2-2; 9 bases are a match to TRBD1. Germline lookup yields CDR1 SGHRS and CDR2 YFSETQ. Trimming removed 4 bases from V and 7 bases from J; junction bases left unmatched: 11. CDR3 length: 16 residues. The CDR3, as DNA: TGCGCCAGCAGCCCGGTCGTGACAGGGGGAGGCGGGGAGCTGTTTTTT. Its protein product is CASSPVVTGGGGELFF.

This clone has just a few counts. Within the sample, other DNA sequences also encode this same CDR3. J is TRBJ2-3 and V is TRBV24-1, with 7 bases matching TRBD1. The CDR3 covers 17 residues. The trim removed 6 bases at V and 2 bases at J, leaving 13 bases unmatched. CDR1 and CDR2 (germline): KGHDR, SFDVKD. The CDR3 here is CATSYPNRDRVTDTQYF. The CDR3 DNA sequence: TGTGCCACCAGTTACCCCAACCGCGACAGGGTCACAGATACGCAGTATTTT.

This rearrangement joins TRBV11-2 to TRBJ1-1; D may be TRBD1 (6 bases). There are 14 residues in the CDR3. Germline CDR1 and CDR2: SGHAT and FQNNGV. The ends were cut back, 3 bases at V and 8 bases at J, with 16 bases in the middle. CDR3 residues: CASSLKTAGTEAFF. Written as DNA, the CDR3 is TGTGCCAGCAGCTTGAAAACGGCCGGGACAGAAGCTTTCTTT.

The V gene is TRBV27, the J gene TRBJ2-7; 7 bases are shared with TRBD1. The CDR3 spans 14 residues. With V trimmed by 5 bases and J by 2 bases, 6 bases remained unmatched. Germline assignment: CDR1 MNHEY and CDR2 SMNVEV (reference sequence). In DNA, the CDR3 is TGTGCCAGCAGTCCGGGGACAGTAGCCTACGAGCAGTACTTC. This translates into CASSPGTVAYEQYF.

This chain links TRBV25-1 with TRBJ2-4; maybe TRBD1 (5 bases). Germline-derived CDR1 and CDR2 are MGHDK and SYGVNS. CDR3 length: 14 amino acids. Trimming pared 6 bases from V and 6 bases from J, leaving 15 bases between. CDR3 nucleotide sequence: TGTGCCAGCAGCCCAAGGCAGGGCGGAAACATTCAGTACTTC. Translated: CASSPRQGGNIQYF.

This rearrangement joins TRBV5-1 to TRBJ2-1; maybe TRBD2 (6 bases). Germline V gene sequence: CDR1 SGHRS, CDR2 YFSETQ. The CDR3 runs to 16 residues. V was cut by 4 bases and J by 4 bases, with 18 bases left in between. CDR3 region: CASSGLSMAKYNEQFF. CDR3 sequence (DNA): TGCGCCAGCAGCGGACTATCCATGGCAAAATACAATGAGCAGTTCTTC.

This clone has more than one count but fewer than ten. This chain links TRBV6-5 with TRBJ1-3, with unresolved D. From germline, CDR1 is MNHEY and CDR2 SVGAGI. CDR3 length: 15 residues. V gave up 9 bases and J gave up 3 bases, with 18 bases separating them. DNA of the CDR3: TGTGCCAGTCCAGGAGGTGGAACACTTGGAAACACCATATATTTT. Translated, it gives CASPGGGTLGNTIYF.

The rearrangement joins TRBV18 to TRBJ1-1, with 9 bases identical to TRBD1. Germline V gene sequence: CDR1 KGHSH, CDR2 LQKENI. With V trimmed by 2 bases and J by 3 bases, 7 bases remained unmatched. This CDR3 spans 16 amino acids. The CDR3 DNA follows: TGTGCCAGCTCACCAGAGGACAGGGGAGTGGACACTGAAGCTTTCTTT. It specifies CASSPEDRGVDTEAFF.

The V call is TRBV29-1, the J call TRBJ1-5; D is possibly TRBD1 (5 bases). Germline CDR1 SQVTM, CDR2 ANQGSEA. The CDR3 loop spans 13 amino acids. Trimming removed 2 bases from V and 6 bases from J, with 11 bases in between. The CDR3 region is CSVEQGEGQPQHF. The CDR3 DNA sequence: TGCAGCGTTGAACAGGGTGAAGGTCAGCCCCAGCATTTT.

This chain links TRBV20-1 with TRBJ2-3; no reliable D call. The CDR3 extends over 11 amino acids. V lost 6 bases to trimming and J lost 4 bases, with 8 bases between them. Looked up from germline, CDR1 is DFQATT and CDR2 is SNEGSKA (reference sequence). The CDR3 DNA sequence: TGCAGTGCACGGTCCGCAGATACGCAGTATTTT. It is translated as CSARSADTQYF.

Only one count was recorded for this clone. The chain uses TRBV5-1 and TRBJ1-3, with TRBD1 as a possible D gene (5 bases). CDR3 length: 18 residues. The V and J ends lost 1 base and 4 bases respectively, with 21 bases between them. CDR1 and CDR2 (germline): SGHRS, YFSETQ. CDR3: CASSLQLVRGSVGNTIYF. The CDR3 nucleotides read TGCGCCAGCAGCTTGCAATTAGTTCGGGGGTCGGTCGGAAACACCATATATTTT. Looking up the rest from reference TRBV5-1 and TRBJ1-3 gives the full variable domain: KAGVTQTPRYLIKTRGQQVTLSCSPISGHRSVSWYQQTPGQGLQFLFEYFSETQRNKGNFPGRFSGRQFSNSRSEMNVSTLELGDSALYLCASSLQLVRGSVGNTIYFGEGSWLTVV.

The V and J genes are TRBV5-4 and TRBJ2-2, with D tentatively TRBD1 (6 bases). CDR3 length: 14 amino acids. The germline V gene encodes CDR1 SGHNT and CDR2 YYREEE (reference sequence). V was trimmed by 5 bases and J by 0 bases, leaving 8 bases between them. The CDR3 region is CASRWTANTGELFF. In DNA, the CDR3 is TGTGCCAGCAGGTGGACAGCGAACACCGGGGAGCTGTTTTTT. The complete variable domain, with remaining parts taken from reference TRBV5-4 and TRBJ2-2, reads ETGVTQSPTHLIKTRGQQVTLRCSSQSGHNTVSWYQQALGQGPQFIFQYYREEENGRGNFPPRFSGLQFPNYSSELNVNALELDDSALYLCASRWTANTGELFFGEGSRLTVL.

Note on this clone: Other DNA sequences in this sample translate to the same CDR3. V is TRBV29-1 and J is TRBJ1-2; TRBD1 agrees at 12 bases. CDR1 is SQVTM and CDR2 is ANQGSEA in the germline V gene. V lost 5 bases, J lost 3 bases, and 7 bases stayed unmatched. CDR3 length: 15 amino acids. This CDR3 reads CSVRGGTGGYYGYTF. CDR3 in DNA: TGCAGCGTTCGTGGGGGGACAGGGGGCTACTATGGCTACACCTTC.

The gene calls are TRBV5-8 and TRBJ2-1, with 8 bases fitting TRBD1. The CDR3 extends over 17 amino acids. With V trimmed by 3 bases and J by 4 bases, 12 bases remained unmatched. Germline V gene sequence: CDR1 SGHTS, CDR2 YDEGEE. The CDR3 loop is CASSSQFGTGGYNEQFF. The DNA for the CDR3 is TGTGCCAGCAGCTCACAATTCGGGACAGGCGGTTACAATGAGCAGTTCTTC.

The chain has TRBV10-2 and TRBJ1-2; maybe TRBD1 (5 bases). Germline V lookup: CDR1 WSHSY, CDR2 SAAADI. The germline V and J ends were trimmed by 9 bases and 8 bases, with 19 bases remaining between them. The CDR3 totals 13 residues. The CDR3 here is CASHQPGGKGYTF. The CDR3 coding sequence is TGCGCCAGTCATCAACCTGGGGGGAAAGGCTACACCTTC.

This chain connects TRBV29-1 to TRBJ2-7, with 10 bases identical to TRBD1. CDR1 is SQVTM and CDR2 is ANQGSEA in the germline V gene. Unmatched junction bases numbered 3, after V lost 3 bases and J lost 4 bases. This CDR3 region has 13 residues. This CDR3 reads CSVEGTGAYEQYF. CDR3 sequence (DNA): TGCAGCGTTGAGGGGACAGGGGCTTACGAGCAGTACTTC.

The chain employs TRBV19 and TRBJ1-2; 11 positions agree with TRBD1. After removal of 7 bases from V and 8 bases from J, the junction contained 15 bases not matched to a gene. The CDR3 is made up of 16 amino acids. Germline V CDR1 and CDR2: LNHDA, SQIVND (reference sequence). CDR3 coding DNA: TGTGCCAGTACTCGTCCGGGACAGGGGGTCTTACGGGGCTACACCTTC. Translating gives CASTRPGQGVLRGYTF. The full variable domain, completed using reference TRBV19 and TRBJ1-2, is DGGITQSPKYLFRKEGQNVTLSCEQNLNHDAMYWYRQDPGQGLRLIYYSQIVNDFQKGDIAEGYSVSREKKESFPLTVTSAQKNPTAFYLCASTRPGQGVLRGYTFGSGTRLTVV.